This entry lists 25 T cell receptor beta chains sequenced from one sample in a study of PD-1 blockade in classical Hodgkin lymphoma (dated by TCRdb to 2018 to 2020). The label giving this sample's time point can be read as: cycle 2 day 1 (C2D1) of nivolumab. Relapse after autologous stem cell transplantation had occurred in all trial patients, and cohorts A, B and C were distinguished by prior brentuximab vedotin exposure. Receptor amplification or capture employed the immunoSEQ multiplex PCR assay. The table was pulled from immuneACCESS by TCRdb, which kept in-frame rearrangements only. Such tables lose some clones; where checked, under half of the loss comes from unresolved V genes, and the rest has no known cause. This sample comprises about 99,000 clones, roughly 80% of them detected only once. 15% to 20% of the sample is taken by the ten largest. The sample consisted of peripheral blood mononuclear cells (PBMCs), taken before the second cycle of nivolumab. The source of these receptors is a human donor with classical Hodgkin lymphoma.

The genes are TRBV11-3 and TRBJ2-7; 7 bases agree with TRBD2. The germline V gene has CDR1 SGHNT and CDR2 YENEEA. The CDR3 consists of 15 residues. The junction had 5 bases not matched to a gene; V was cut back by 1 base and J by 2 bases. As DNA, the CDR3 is TGTGCCAGCAGCTTAGGAGGCGGGAGTACCTACGAGCAGTACTTC. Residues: CASSLGGGSTYEQYF.

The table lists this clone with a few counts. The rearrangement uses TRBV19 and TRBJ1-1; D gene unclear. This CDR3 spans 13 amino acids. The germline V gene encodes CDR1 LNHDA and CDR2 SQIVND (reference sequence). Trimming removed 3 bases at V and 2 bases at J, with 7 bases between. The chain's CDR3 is CASSMNSNTEAFF. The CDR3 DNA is TGTGCCAGTAGTATGAATAGCAACACTGAAGCTTTCTTT.

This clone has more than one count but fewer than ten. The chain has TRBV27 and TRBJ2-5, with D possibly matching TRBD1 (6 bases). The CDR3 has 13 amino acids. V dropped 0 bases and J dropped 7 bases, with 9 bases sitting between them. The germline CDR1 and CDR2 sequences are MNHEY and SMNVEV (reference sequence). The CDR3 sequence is CASSLSWGRTQYF. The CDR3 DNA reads TGTGCCAGCAGTTTATCCTGGGGGCGGACCCAGTACTTC.

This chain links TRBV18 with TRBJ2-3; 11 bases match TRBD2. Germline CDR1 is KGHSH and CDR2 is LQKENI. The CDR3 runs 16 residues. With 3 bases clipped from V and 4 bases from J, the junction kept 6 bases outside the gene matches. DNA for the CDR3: TGTGCCAGCTCACCCCAACTAGCGGGAGTCGCAGATACGCAGTATTTT. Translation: CASSPQLAGVADTQYF.

The CDR3: CASSSPGRDTEAFF. The CDR3 DNA sequence: TGTGCCAGCAGCTCCCCAGGGCGGGACACTGAAGCTTTCTTT. V usage is TRBV5-8 and J usage is TRBJ1-1; possible D gene TRBD1, 5 bases. V dropped 3 bases and J dropped 3 bases, with 12 bases sitting between them. Per the germline V gene, CDR1 is SGHTS and CDR2 is YDEGEE. This CDR3 is 14 amino acids long.

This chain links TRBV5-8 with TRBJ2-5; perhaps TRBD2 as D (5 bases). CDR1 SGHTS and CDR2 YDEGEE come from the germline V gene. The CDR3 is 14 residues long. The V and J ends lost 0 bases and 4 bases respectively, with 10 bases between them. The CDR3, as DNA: TGTGCCAGCAGCTTGGGGACGGGGAGAGAGACCCAGTACTTC. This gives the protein CASSLGTGRETQYF. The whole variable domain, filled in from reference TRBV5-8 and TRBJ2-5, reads EAGVTQSPTHLIKTRGQQATLRCSPISGHTSVYWYQQALGLGLQFLLWYDEGEERNRGNFPPRFSGRQFPNYSSELNVNALELEDSALYLCASSLGTGRETQYFGPGTRLLVL.

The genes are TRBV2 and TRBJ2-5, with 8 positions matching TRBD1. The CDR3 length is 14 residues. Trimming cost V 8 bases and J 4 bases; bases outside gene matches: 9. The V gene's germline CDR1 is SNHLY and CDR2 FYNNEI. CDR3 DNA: TGTGCCAGCCTTAGACAGGGGATAGGAGAGACCCAGTACTTC. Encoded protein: CASLRQGIGETQYF.

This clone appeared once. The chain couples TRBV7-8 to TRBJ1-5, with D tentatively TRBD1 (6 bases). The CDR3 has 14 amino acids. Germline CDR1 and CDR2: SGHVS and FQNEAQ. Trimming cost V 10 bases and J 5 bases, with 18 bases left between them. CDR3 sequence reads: CATSVTGRYQPQHF. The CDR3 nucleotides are TGTGCCACCTCCGTAACAGGGCGCTATCAGCCCCAGCATTTT.

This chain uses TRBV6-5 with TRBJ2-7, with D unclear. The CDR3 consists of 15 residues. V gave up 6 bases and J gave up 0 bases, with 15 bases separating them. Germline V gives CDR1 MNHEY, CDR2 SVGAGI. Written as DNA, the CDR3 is TGTGCCAGCAGCCCCCAACCCGCGAGCTCCTACGAGCAGTACTTC. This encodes CASSPQPASSYEQYF.

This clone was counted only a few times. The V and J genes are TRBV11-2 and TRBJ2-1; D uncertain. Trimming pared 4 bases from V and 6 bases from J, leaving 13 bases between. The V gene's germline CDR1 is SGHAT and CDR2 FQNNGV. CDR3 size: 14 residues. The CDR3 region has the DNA TGTGCCAGCAGCTCCCGTTGGCTGGGCAATGAGCAGTTCTTC. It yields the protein CASSSRWLGNEQFF.

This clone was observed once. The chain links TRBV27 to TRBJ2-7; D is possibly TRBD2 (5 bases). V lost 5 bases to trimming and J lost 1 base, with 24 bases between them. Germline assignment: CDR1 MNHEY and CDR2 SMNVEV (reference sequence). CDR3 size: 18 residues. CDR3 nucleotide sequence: TGTGCCAGCAGTCGAGAGCCTAACATAGGAGGTCGGTCCTACGAGCAGTACTTC. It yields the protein CASSREPNIGGRSYEQYF.

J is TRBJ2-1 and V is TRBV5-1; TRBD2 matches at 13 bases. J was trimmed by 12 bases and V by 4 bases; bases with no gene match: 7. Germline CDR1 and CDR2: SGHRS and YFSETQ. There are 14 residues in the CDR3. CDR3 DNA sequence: TGCGCCAGCAGCCCAGGACTAGCGGGAGCCGCGCAGTTCTTC. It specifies CASSPGLAGAAQFF. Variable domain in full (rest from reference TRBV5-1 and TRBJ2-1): KAGVTQTPRYLIKTRGQQVTLSCSPISGHRSVSWYQQTPGQGLQFLFEYFSETQRNKGNFPGRFSGRQFSNSRSEMNVSTLELGDSALYLCASSPGLAGAAQFFGPGTRLTVL.

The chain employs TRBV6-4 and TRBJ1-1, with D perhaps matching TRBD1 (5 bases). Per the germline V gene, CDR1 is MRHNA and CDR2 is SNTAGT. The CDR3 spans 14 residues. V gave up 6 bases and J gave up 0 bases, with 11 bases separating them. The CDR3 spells CASRAVTVNTEAFF. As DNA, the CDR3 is TGTGCCAGCAGGGCCGTGACAGTGAACACTGAAGCTTTCTTT.

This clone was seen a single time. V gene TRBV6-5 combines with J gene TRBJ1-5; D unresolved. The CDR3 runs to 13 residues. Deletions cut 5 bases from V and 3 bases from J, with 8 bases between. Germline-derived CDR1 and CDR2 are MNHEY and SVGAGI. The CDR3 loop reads CASSMGVNQPQHF. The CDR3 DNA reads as TGTGCCAGCAGTATGGGAGTCAATCAGCCCCAGCATTTT.

CDR3 nucleotide sequence: TGTGCCAGCAGTGGGAGGGGGACAGGGGGCTACGAGCAGTACTTC. Translated: CASSGRGTGGYEQYF. V and J are TRBV6-5 and TRBJ2-7; 11 bases agree with TRBD1. The germline V gene encodes CDR1 MNHEY and CDR2 SVGAGI. The V segment lost 5 bases and the J segment 3 bases; nucleotides outside the gene matches: 6. This CDR3 is 15 amino acids long.

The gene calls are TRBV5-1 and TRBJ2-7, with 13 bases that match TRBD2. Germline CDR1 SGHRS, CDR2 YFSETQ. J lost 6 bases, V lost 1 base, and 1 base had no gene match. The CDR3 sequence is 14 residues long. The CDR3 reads CASSLRTSGSEQYF. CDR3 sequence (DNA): TGCGCCAGCAGCTTGAGGACTAGCGGGAGCGAGCAGTACTTC.

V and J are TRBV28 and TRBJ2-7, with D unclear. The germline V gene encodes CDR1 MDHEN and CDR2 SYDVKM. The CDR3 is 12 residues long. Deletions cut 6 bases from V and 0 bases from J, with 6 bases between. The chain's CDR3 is CASSTTSYEQYF. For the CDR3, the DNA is TGTGCCAGCAGCACTACCTCCTACGAGCAGTACTTC.

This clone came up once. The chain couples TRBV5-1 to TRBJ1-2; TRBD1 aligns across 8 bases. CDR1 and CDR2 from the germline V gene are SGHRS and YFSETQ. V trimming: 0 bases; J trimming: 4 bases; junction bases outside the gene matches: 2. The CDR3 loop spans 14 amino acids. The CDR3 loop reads CASSLEGQVYGYTF. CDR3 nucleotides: TGCGCCAGCAGCTTGGAGGGACAGGTCTATGGCTACACCTTC.

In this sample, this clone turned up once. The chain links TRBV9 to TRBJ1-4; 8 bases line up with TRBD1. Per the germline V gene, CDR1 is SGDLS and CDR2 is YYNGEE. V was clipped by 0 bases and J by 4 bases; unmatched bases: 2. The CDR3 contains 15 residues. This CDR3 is CASSVGQGFNEKLFF. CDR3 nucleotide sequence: TGTGCCAGCAGCGTAGGACAGGGGTTTAATGAAAAACTGTTTTTT.

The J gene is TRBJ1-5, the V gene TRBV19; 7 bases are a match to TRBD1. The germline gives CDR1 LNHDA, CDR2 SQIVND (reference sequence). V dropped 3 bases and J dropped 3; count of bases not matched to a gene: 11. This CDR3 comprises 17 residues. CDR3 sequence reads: CASSMIGSGQLNQPQHF. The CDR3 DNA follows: TGTGCCAGTAGTATGATAGGTTCGGGACAGCTCAATCAGCCCCAGCATTTT.

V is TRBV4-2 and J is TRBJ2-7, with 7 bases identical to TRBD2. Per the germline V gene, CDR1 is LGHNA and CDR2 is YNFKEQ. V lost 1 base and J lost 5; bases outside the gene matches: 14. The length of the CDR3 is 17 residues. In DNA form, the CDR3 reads TGTGCCAGCAGCCAAGGTGCCGGGCCTAGCGGACTAAACGAGCAGTACTTC. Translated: CASSQGAGPSGLNEQYF.

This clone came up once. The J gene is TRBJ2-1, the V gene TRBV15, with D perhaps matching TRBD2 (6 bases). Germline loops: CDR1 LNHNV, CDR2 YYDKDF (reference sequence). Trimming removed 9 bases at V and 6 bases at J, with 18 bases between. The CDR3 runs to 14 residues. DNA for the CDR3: TGTGCCACACAGCGGGTGGGTGGTGGCAATGAGCAGTTCTTC. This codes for CATQRVGGGNEQFF.

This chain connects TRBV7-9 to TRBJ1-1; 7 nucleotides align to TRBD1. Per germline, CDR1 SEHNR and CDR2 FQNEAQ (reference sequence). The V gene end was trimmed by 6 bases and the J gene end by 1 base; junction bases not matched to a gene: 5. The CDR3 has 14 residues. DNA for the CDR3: TGTGCCAGCAGTGAACAGGGGCGGAACACTGAAGCTTTCTTT. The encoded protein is CASSEQGRNTEAFF.

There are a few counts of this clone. The CDR3 bases are TGTGCAAGTCGCTCCGGTGGGGACAGGGGACTAGCGGAGAACACAGATACGCAGTATTTT. It encodes CASRSGGDRGLAENTDTQYF. The gene calls are TRBV12-2 and TRBJ2-3; TRBD2, the table's D call, lacks a check against the DNA. TRBV12-2 counts as a pseudogene. The length of the CDR3 is 20 residues.

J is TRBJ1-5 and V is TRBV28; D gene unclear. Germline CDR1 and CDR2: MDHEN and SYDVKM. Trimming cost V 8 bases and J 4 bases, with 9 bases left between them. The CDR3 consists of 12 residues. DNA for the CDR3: TGTGCCAGCGGGCAGTTAAATCAGCCCCAGCATTTT. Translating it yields CASGQLNQPQHF.